The 30 T cell receptor beta chains below all came from one sample that was sequenced in a study of blood T cell repertoires in COVID-19. TCRdb's table, derived via immunoSEQ multiplex PCR, lists solely in-frame clones and lacks some. This sample has a few hundred thousand clones, with more than 80% found just once. Sequencing used peripheral blood. These receptor sequences come from a woman younger than 45 with COVID-19, enrolled during active disease.

This chain links TRBV30 with TRBJ1-6; the D is unclear. Trimming shortened V by 2 bases and J by 3 bases, and 14 bases separated the two germline ends. The CDR3 loop spans 16 amino acids. CDR1 is GTSNPN and CDR2 is SVGIG in the germline V gene (reference sequence). The DNA of the CDR3 is TGTGCCTGGAGTACCCTCGGGGTCGGCTATAATTCACCCCTCCACTTT. Protein: CAWSTLGVGYNSPLHF.

The chain links TRBV6-5 to TRBJ2-5; 8 bases align to TRBD1. After removal of 2 bases from V and 1 base from J, the junction contained 0 bases not matched to a gene. CDR3 length equals 14 residues. The germline gives CDR1 MNHEY, CDR2 SVGAGI. CDR3 loop: CASSYTGGQETQYF. CDR3 coding DNA: TGTGCCAGCAGTTACACAGGGGGCCAAGAGACCCAGTACTTC.

This clone was counted a single time. In nucleotides, the CDR3 is TGTGCCAGCAGTTTACCCTCAGGGGCCGGGGAGACCCAGTACTTC. Amino acids: CASSLPSGAGETQYF. The chain links TRBV28 to TRBJ2-5; TRBD1 is a possible D gene (6 bases). CDR1 is MDHEN and CDR2 is SYDVKM in the germline V gene. V lost 2 bases, J lost 5 bases, and 15 bases lay in between. The CDR3 runs 15 residues.

V and J are TRBV15 and TRBJ1-1; 8 positions agree with TRBD1. CDR3 length: 15 amino acids. With 4 bases clipped from V and 0 bases from J, the junction kept 4 bases outside the gene matches. The germline gives CDR1 LNHNV, CDR2 YYDKDF (reference sequence). The CDR3 spells CATSTGGLMNTEAFF. The CDR3 DNA follows: TGTGCCACCAGCACAGGGGGCTTAATGAACACTGAAGCTTTCTTT.

The rearrangement links TRBV6-4 to TRBJ2-1; TRBD2 might be the D (6 bases). CDR3 length equals 15 residues. V was clipped by 3 bases and J by 3 bases, with 12 bases between them. Germline V gives CDR1 MRHNA, CDR2 SNTAGT. The CDR3 sequence: CASSESGGDYNEQFF. CDR3 nucleotides: TGTGCCAGCAGTGAAAGCGGAGGGGACTACAATGAGCAGTTCTTC.

This clone was observed once. The chain recombines TRBV3-1 (or the pseudogene TRBV3-2) with TRBJ2-7; D unresolved. The CDR3 runs to 16 residues. With 2 bases removed from V and 0 bases from J, the gap between germline ends came to 14 bases. Per the germline V gene, CDR1 is LGHDT and CDR2 is YNNKEL (reference sequence). The CDR3 loop reads CASSQTRPIHSYEQYF. The DNA of the CDR3 is TGTGCCAGCAGCCAAACGCGTCCAATCCACTCCTACGAGCAGTACTTC.

The chain links TRBV5-6 to TRBJ2-1; 13 positions match TRBD2. Germline CDR1 reads SGHDT; CDR2 reads YYEEEE. The CDR3 is made up of 16 amino acids. V was pared by 1 base and J by 7 bases, with 5 bases of the junction left unmatched. CDR3 protein: CASSLKGLAGRNEQFF. In DNA form, the CDR3 reads TGTGCCAGCAGCTTGAAGGGACTAGCGGGGCGTAATGAGCAGTTCTTC.

The chain has TRBV28 and TRBJ1-5, with 7 positions matching TRBD1. The V segment lost 6 bases and the J segment 8 bases; nucleotides outside the gene matches: 10. The CDR3 is 14 residues long. Germline-derived CDR1 and CDR2 are MDHEN and SYDVKM. CDR3 sequence: CASRTRQGWEPQHF. CDR3 in DNA: TGTGCCAGCAGAACAAGACAGGGTTGGGAGCCCCAGCATTTT.

The V call is TRBV7-2, the J call TRBJ1-3; D uncertain. Germline CDR1 and CDR2: SGHTA and FQGNSA. Trimming took 10 bases from V and 0 from J, leaving 10 bases between them. This CDR3 region has 13 residues. The CDR3 region has the DNA TGTGCCAAGGGAGAACTCTCTGGAAACACCATATATTTT. Translating gives CAKGELSGNTIYF.

This chain joins TRBV19 and TRBJ2-5; D may be TRBD1 (5 bases). Trimming took 3 bases from V and 2 from J, leaving 10 bases between them. Germline-derived CDR1 and CDR2 are LNHDA and SQIVND (reference sequence). This CDR3 region has 14 residues. DNA of the CDR3: TGTGCCAGTAGTATTACGGACACTCAAGAGACCCAGTACTTC. Amino acid sequence: CASSITDTQETQYF.

The chain recombines TRBV5-1 with TRBJ2-1, with 8 bases fitting TRBD2. J was trimmed by 2 bases and V by 4 bases; bases with no gene match: 11. The germline CDR1 and CDR2 sequences are SGHRS and YFSETQ. The CDR3 contains 17 residues. The CDR3 is CASSLDGNGRAYNEQFF. The CDR3 nucleotides read TGCGCCAGCAGCCTGGACGGAAACGGGAGGGCCTACAATGAGCAGTTCTTC.

V usage is TRBV9 and J usage is TRBJ1-1; D remains unclear. V dropped 4 bases and J dropped 4 bases, with 17 bases sitting between them. This CDR3 spans 15 amino acids. Germline V gives CDR1 SGDLS, CDR2 YYNGEE. The DNA of the CDR3 is TGTGCCAGCAGCAGAGGGCGACGGCCGGGCACTGAAGCTTTCTTT. It codes for CASSRGRRPGTEAFF.

The chain couples TRBV19 to TRBJ2-2; D is unclear. CDR1 and CDR2 (germline): LNHDA, SQIVND (reference sequence). The CDR3 covers 12 residues. Trimming left V 2 bases short and J 6 bases short, with 4 bases between. The CDR3 DNA reads TGTGCCAGTAGTATAAGAGCCGGGGAGCTGTTTTTT. It yields the protein CASSIRAGELFF.

The V gene is TRBV6-2 or TRBV6-3, the J gene TRBJ1-2; 7 nucleotides agree with TRBD1. The germline V gene encodes CDR1 MNHEY and CDR2 SVGEGT. V trimming: 2 bases; J trimming: 3 bases; junction bases outside the gene matches: 6. This CDR3 is 15 amino acids long. Written as DNA, the CDR3 is TGTGCCAGCAGTTACAGGACAGGTGACTACTATGGCTACACCTTC. It specifies CASSYRTGDYYGYTF.

The chain employs TRBV6-1 and TRBJ2-1; 9 bases are shared with TRBD2. J was trimmed by 6 bases and V by 3 bases; bases with no gene match: 6. The CDR3 contains 15 residues. From germline, CDR1 is MNHNS and CDR2 SASEGT. The CDR3 is CASSEISGSGNEQFF. The CDR3 DNA sequence: TGTGCCAGCAGTGAGATTAGCGGGAGCGGCAATGAGCAGTTCTTC.

This clone has more than one count but fewer than ten. The V and J genes are TRBV4-2 and TRBJ2-1, with D possibly TRBD2 on 7 matching bases. Looked up from germline, CDR1 is LGHNA and CDR2 is YNFKEQ. The length of the CDR3 is 17 residues. With 2 bases removed from V and 2 bases from J, the gap between germline ends came to 16 bases. CDR3 nucleotides: TGTGCCAGCAGCCAAAACGGGGGGCTAGCGGCCTACAATGAGCAGTTCTTC. This gives the protein CASSQNGGLAAYNEQFF.

The chain joins TRBV23-1 to TRBJ2-7, with D possibly being TRBD1 (5 bases). TRBV23-1 is an ORF, and what it does is uncertain. The CDR3 spans 13 residues. V dropped 0 bases and J dropped 2 bases, with 5 bases sitting between them. CDR3 sequence: CASSQSDTYEQYF. The CDR3, as DNA: TGCGCCAGCAGTCAATCGGACACCTACGAGCAGTACTTC.

The chain couples TRBV7-9 to TRBJ1-6; possible D gene TRBD1, 6 bases. Trimming took 4 bases from V and 10 from J, leaving 17 bases between them. This CDR3 contains 15 residues. The germline V gene encodes CDR1 SEHNR and CDR2 FQNEAQ (reference sequence). CDR3 sequence reads: CASSSSDSPGSPLHF. The CDR3, as DNA: TGTGCCAGCAGCTCCTCGGACAGTCCGGGGTCACCCCTCCACTTT.

The chain joins TRBV15 to TRBJ2-7, with a possible D match to TRBD2 (6 bases). CDR1 is LNHNV and CDR2 is YYDKDF in the germline V gene (reference sequence). V was cut by 1 base and J by 4 bases, with 17 bases left in between. The CDR3 runs to 16 residues. The CDR3 loop reads CATSRGGTGALYEQYF. In DNA, the CDR3 is TGTGCCACCAGCAGAGGAGGGACTGGAGCCTTATACGAGCAGTACTTC.

The V call is TRBV9, the J call TRBJ2-3; 9 nucleotides agree with TRBD2. With 0 bases clipped from V and 5 bases from J, the junction kept 4 bases outside the gene matches. Germline loops: CDR1 SGDLS, CDR2 YYNGEE. This CDR3 has 15 residues. The CDR3 region has the DNA TGTGCCAGCAGCGTAGGGGGCGGGAGGGGAGATACGCAGTATTTT. Amino acids: CASSVGGGRGDTQYF. The full variable domain, in which reference TRBV9 and TRBJ2-3 provide the parts outside the CDR3, is DSGVTQTPKHLITATGQRVTLRCSPRSGDLSVYWYQQSLDQGLQFLIQYYNGEERAKGNILERFSAQQFPDLHSELNLSSLELGDSALYFCASSVGGGRGDTQYFGPGTRLTVL.

This chain joins TRBV29-1 and TRBJ2-7, with a possible D match to TRBD1 (5 bases). The CDR3 covers 12 residues. V gave up 1 base and J gave up 6 bases, with 10 bases separating them. Germline CDR1 and CDR2: SQVTM and ANQGSEA. CDR3 region: CSVEAPGREQYF. The CDR3 DNA is TGCAGCGTTGAAGCACCAGGGCGCGAGCAGTACTTC.

This clone occurred once. The chain is built from TRBV30 and TRBJ1-1; D is unresolved. V lost 2 bases, J lost 7 bases, and 8 bases lay in between. CDR3 length: 11 amino acids. Germline V gives CDR1 GTSNPN, CDR2 SVGIG (reference sequence). The CDR3 here is CAWSKSSEAFF. Written as DNA, the CDR3 is TGTGCCTGGAGTAAGTCGAGTGAAGCTTTCTTT.

The chain employs TRBV10-2 and TRBJ2-7; 10 bases match TRBD2. This CDR3 spans 15 amino acids. V trimming: 6 bases; J trimming: 5 bases; junction bases outside the gene matches: 10. Germline-derived CDR1 and CDR2 are WSHSY and SAAADI. The CDR3 is CASREAGLAGDEQYF. CDR3 bases: TGCGCCAGCAGGGAGGCCGGTCTAGCGGGAGACGAGCAGTACTTC.

The chain has TRBV6-4 and TRBJ2-7, with D tentatively TRBD2 (5 bases). The germline CDR1 and CDR2 sequences are MRHNA and SNTAGT. The length of the CDR3 is 17 residues. Trimming took 2 bases from V and 3 from J, leaving 20 bases between them. Here the CDR3 DNA reads TGTGCCAGCAGTGACCCCTGGGAGAAGGTTTCTATCTACGAGCAGTACTTC. This translates into CASSDPWEKVSIYEQYF.

The rearrangement links TRBV6-1 to TRBJ1-5; D is uncertain. The length of the CDR3 is 11 residues. Deletions cut 1 base from V and 11 bases from J, with 6 bases between. Germline-derived CDR1 and CDR2 are MNHNS and SASEGT. CDR3 nucleotides: TGTGCCAGCAGTGAAGGAGTTACCCAGCATTTT. It specifies CASSEGVTQHF.

The gene calls are TRBV2 and TRBJ1-4, with D hard to call. Trimming removed 9 bases from V and 0 bases from J, with 2 bases in between. The germline V gene has CDR1 SNHLY and CDR2 FYNNEI. CDR3 length: 11 amino acids. CDR3 amino acids: CASTTNEKLFF. The DNA for the CDR3 is TGTGCCAGTACAACTAATGAAAAACTGTTTTTT.

V is TRBV4-3 and J is TRBJ2-7; TRBD2 matches at 8 bases. With V trimmed by 0 bases and J by 1 base, 17 bases remained unmatched. The CDR3 covers 20 residues. Germline CDR1 and CDR2: LGHNA and YSLEER. The CDR3 DNA sequence: TGCGCCAGCAGCCAAGAGCCCACGGGAGGGTTAAATATGATGTCCTACGAGCAGTACTTC. Translation gives CASSQEPTGGLNMMSYEQYF.

The chain has TRBV5-6 and TRBJ1-2; tentatively, D is TRBD1 (6 bases). Germline CDR1 reads SGHDT; CDR2 reads YYEEEE. This CDR3 has 15 residues. V lost 3 bases and J lost 8, with 20 bases in between. The CDR3 reads CASSSAGVPMGGYTF. CDR3 nucleotides: TGTGCCAGCAGCTCGGCAGGGGTTCCGATGGGGGGCTACACCTTC.

This clone was seen more than once but under ten times. This chain joins TRBV3-1 (or the pseudogene TRBV3-2) and TRBJ1-2; no clear D gene. The germline V and J ends were trimmed by 1 base and 8 bases, with 14 bases remaining between them. This CDR3 comprises 14 residues. Germline CDR1 and CDR2: LGHDT and YNNKEL (reference sequence). The CDR3 nucleotides read TGTGCCAGCAGCCAAGCCACTTCTGCGGAGGGCTACACCTTC. This sequence encodes CASSQATSAEGYTF.

This chain uses TRBV7-9 with TRBJ2-3; D is uncertain. The CDR3 loop spans 13 amino acids. Germline assignment: CDR1 SEHNR and CDR2 FQNEAQ (reference sequence). Trimming took off 1 base at V and 9 bases at J, with 11 bases between the two ends. DNA for the CDR3: TGTGCCAGCAGCTTAGTTGCCGCGCCCACGCAGTATTTT. This encodes CASSLVAAPTQYF.